These 20 T cell receptor beta chains were all obtained from the same sample, sequenced in a study of blood T cell repertoires in COVID-19. The method was immunoSEQ multiplex PCR; TCRdb's version includes in-frame clones alone and lacks a portion of them. Seen here are 440,000 or so clones, approximately 90% observed once, and the top ten hold around 1.5%. The sequencing input was peripheral blood. These receptors came from a woman in her 40s with COVID-19, enrolled during active disease.

The rearrangement links TRBV15 to TRBJ2-1, with 12 positions matching TRBD2. V lost 5 bases and J lost 10; bases outside the gene matches: 21. Germline V gene sequence: CDR1 LNHNV, CDR2 YYDKDF (reference sequence). This CDR3 has 19 amino acids. CDR3 region: CATSGRGQGWTSGTGEQFF. The CDR3 region has the DNA TGTGCCACCAGCGGCCGAGGCCAGGGCTGGACTAGCGGGACTGGGGAGCAGTTCTTC.

The CDR3 sequence is CASRIQGYYGYTF. CDR3 nucleotides: TGTGCCAGCAGAATCCAGGGCTACTATGGCTACACCTTC. This chain links TRBV5-6 with TRBJ1-2, with D perhaps matching TRBD1 (5 bases). The V and J ends lost 5 bases and 3 bases respectively, with 11 bases between them. CDR3 length: 13 residues. Germline loops: CDR1 SGHDT, CDR2 YYEEEE.

V is TRBV7-3 and J is TRBJ2-2, with D maybe TRBD2 (5 bases). Germline V gives CDR1 SGHTA, CDR2 FQGTGA. The length of the CDR3 is 14 residues. V lost 2 bases to trimming and J lost 8 bases, with 12 bases between them. The CDR3 region is CASSLRLARGELFF. The CDR3 DNA is TGTGCCAGCAGCTTACGGCTAGCTAGAGGGGAGCTGTTTTTT.

This chain uses TRBV6-2 or TRBV6-3 with TRBJ2-1; weak D call: TRBD2 (6 bases). V was pared by 5 bases and J by 8 bases, with 10 bases between. The CDR3 is 12 amino acids. Germline CDR1 is MNHEY and CDR2 is SVGEGT. In DNA form, the CDR3 reads TGTGCCAGCAGTCGGAGGGAGTATGAGCAGTTCTTC. Translating it yields CASSRREYEQFF.

The genes are TRBV7-9 and TRBJ1-1, with D possibly matching TRBD1 (5 bases). Trimming stripped 7 bases from V and 1 base from J, with 13 bases between. Germline V gene sequence: CDR1 SEHNR, CDR2 FQNEAQ (reference sequence). This CDR3 spans 14 amino acids. CDR3 amino acids: CASIHTDRNTEAFF. CDR3 sequence (DNA): TGTGCCAGCATTCATACTGACAGGAACACTGAAGCTTTCTTT.

The gene calls are TRBV6-1 and TRBJ2-3, with a possible D match to TRBD1 (5 bases). Germline loops: CDR1 MNHNS, CDR2 SASEGT. The CDR3 contains 16 residues. The V and J ends lost 4 bases and 6 bases respectively, with 20 bases between them. CDR3: CASSVLGPQAGDTQYF. DNA of the CDR3: TGTGCCAGCAGTGTTCTAGGCCCCCAGGCAGGGGATACGCAGTATTTT.

In this sample, this clone turned up once. V gene TRBV9 combines with J gene TRBJ1-1; D may be TRBD1 (5 bases). The CDR3 consists of 14 residues. The V and J ends lost 3 bases and 5 bases respectively, with 14 bases between them. Per the germline V gene, CDR1 is SGDLS and CDR2 is YYNGEE. The CDR3 nucleotides read TGTGCCAGCAGCGCGGGGGAGGGTAGGACTGAAGCTTTCTTT. Its protein product is CASSAGEGRTEAFF. Together with reference TRBV9 and TRBJ1-1, the CDR3 gives the full variable domain: DSGVTQTPKHLITATGQRVTLRCSPRSGDLSVYWYQQSLDQGLQFLIQYYNGEERAKGNILERFSAQQFPDLHSELNLSSLELGDSALYFCASSAGEGRTEAFFGQGTRLTVV.

This clone was seen more than once but under ten times. The chain employs TRBV30 and TRBJ1-3; D is unresolved. This CDR3 spans 15 amino acids. V was pared by 0 bases and J by 2 bases, with 11 bases between. Germline V gene sequence: CDR1 GTSNPN, CDR2 SVGIG (reference sequence). The CDR3 coding sequence is TGTGCCTGGAGTGTATCCGGGAAAGCTGGAAACACCATATATTTT. This codes for CAWSVSGKAGNTIYF.

This clone was detected a few times. Other DNA sequences in the sample encode the same CDR3. This rearrangement joins TRBV4-3 to TRBJ1-1, with D possibly being TRBD1 (5 bases). CDR3 length: 16 residues. V lost 1 base and J 1 base, leaving 13 bases between the germline ends. Germline lookup yields CDR1 LGHNA and CDR2 YSLEER. The CDR3 DNA sequence: TGCGCCAGCAGCCAAGCCTCCCAGGGTTCGAACACTGAAGCTTTCTTT. It codes for CASSQASQGSNTEAFF.

The chain uses TRBV7-2 and TRBJ2-7; D not resolved. This CDR3 spans 11 amino acids. The germline V gene has CDR1 SGHTA and CDR2 FQGNSA. V lost 2 bases, J lost 6 bases, and 5 bases lay in between. The CDR3 region is CASSLYGEQYF. In DNA form, the CDR3 reads TGTGCCAGCAGCTTATACGGCGAGCAGTACTTC.

The rearrangement joins TRBV19 to TRBJ1-2; 8 bases fit TRBD1. The CDR3 is 13 residues long. Looked up from germline, CDR1 is LNHDA and CDR2 is SQIVND (reference sequence). Germline trimming cut 5 bases from V and 4 bases from J; bases unmatched to any gene: 3. The DNA for the CDR3 is TGTGCCAGTAGTTCAGGGGGCGGCTATGGCTACACCTTC. This codes for CASSSGGGYGYTF.

For the CDR3, the DNA is TGTGCCAGCAGCTGCCCGACTAGCGGGGGCTCCTACGAGCAGTACTTC. This encodes CASSCPTSGGSYEQYF. The V call is TRBV5-6, the J call TRBJ2-7, with 12 bases identical to TRBD2. Germline V gives CDR1 SGHDT, CDR2 YYEEEE. CDR3 length equals 16 residues. V dropped 3 bases and J dropped 0; count of bases not matched to a gene: 4.

V and J are TRBV4-2 and TRBJ1-2; no reliable D call. Germline V gene data show CDR1 as LGHNA and CDR2 as YNFKEQ. This CDR3 has 12 residues. V lost 1 base and J lost 3, with 3 bases in between. The CDR3 protein is CASSQGDYGYTF. The CDR3 nucleotides are TGTGCCAGCAGCCAAGGAGACTATGGCTACACCTTC.

The J gene is TRBJ1-3, the V gene TRBV6-6; D is ambiguous. From germline, CDR1 is MNHNY and CDR2 SVGAGI (reference sequence). The germline V and J ends were trimmed by 1 base and 3 bases, with 13 bases remaining between them. CDR3 length equals 16 residues. The CDR3 DNA reads TGTGCCAGCAGTTACTATGGTGCTACTGTTGGAAACACCATATATTTT. Its protein product is CASSYYGATVGNTIYF.

V is TRBV13 and J is TRBJ1-1; D is unresolved. Trimming left V 3 bases short and J 0 bases short, with 8 bases between. The length of the CDR3 is 14 residues. The germline gives CDR1 PRHDT, CDR2 FYEKMQ (reference sequence). The CDR3 sequence: CASSFNGLNTEAFF. The CDR3 nucleotides are TGTGCCAGCAGCTTTAACGGTTTGAACACTGAAGCTTTCTTT.

The chain links TRBV7-2 to TRBJ2-3; the match to TRBD2 covers 8 bases. CDR1 is SGHTA and CDR2 is FQGNSA in the germline V gene. V dropped 6 bases and J dropped 1; count of bases not matched to a gene: 9. The CDR3 covers 16 residues. CDR3 sequence reads: CASSLAGGGGTDTQYF. CDR3 coding DNA: TGTGCCAGCAGTCTAGCGGGTGGGGGGGGCACAGATACGCAGTATTTT. The full variable domain, rest sourced from reference TRBV7-2 and TRBJ2-3, is GAGVSQSPSNKVTEKGKDVELRCDPISGHTALYWYRQSLGQGLEFLIYFQGNSAPDKSGLPSDRFSAERTGGSVSTLTIQRTQQEDSAVYLCASSLAGGGGTDTQYFGPGTRLTVL.

The chain combines TRBV28 with TRBJ1-6, with D maybe TRBD1 (5 bases). Germline CDR1 is MDHEN and CDR2 is SYDVKM. There are 15 residues in the CDR3. The V end was cut by 8 bases, the J end by 6 bases, with 17 bases between. CDR3 protein: CASARLGGSNSPLHF. The CDR3 DNA is TGTGCCAGCGCCCGTCTGGGGGGAAGTAATTCACCCCTCCACTTT.

The chain recombines TRBV9 with TRBJ2-1, with 10 bases that match TRBD2. The CDR3 covers 16 residues. The ends lost 0 bases at V and 9 bases at J; junction bases unmatched: 9. CDR1 and CDR2 from the germline V gene are SGDLS and YYNGEE. CDR3 in DNA: TGTGCCAGCAGCGTAGATAGCGGGAGGAGGACTGCTGAGCAGTTCTTC. Translating gives CASSVDSGRRTAEQFF.

The V and J genes are TRBV11-2 and TRBJ1-3; a possible D gene is TRBD1 (5 bases). V was clipped by 2 bases and J by 6 bases, with 23 bases between them. This CDR3 contains 18 residues. Germline lookup yields CDR1 SGHAT and CDR2 FQNNGV. The CDR3: CASSLIAGRGDVANTIYF. For the CDR3, the DNA is TGTGCCAGCAGCTTAATCGCCGGGCGGGGGGACGTGGCAAACACCATATATTTT.

This clone was recorded a few times. V is TRBV7-9 and J is TRBJ2-5, with 11 nucleotides matching TRBD2. V gave up 5 bases and J gave up 3 bases; unmatched junction bases: 5. Germline values: CDR1 SEHNR, CDR2 FQNEAQ (reference sequence). The CDR3 runs 15 residues. The CDR3 is CASSLTSGDKETQYF. CDR3 sequence (DNA): TGTGCCAGCAGCCTGACTAGCGGGGACAAAGAGACCCAGTACTTC.